This entry concerns a single T cell receptor (beta chain). What it recognizes is unknown. The sample is drawn from a study of shared clonotypes between healthy human individuals. General study results and limits: An effect of sequencing depth on clonotype sharing among donors was expected.

Here immunoSEQ multiplex PCR was the method, and the copy in TCRdb shows in-frame clones only, minus some. The table has about 1 million clones, 60% to 80% seen once. Trimming cost V 2 bases and J 8 bases, with 10 bases left between them. This CDR3 comprises 13 residues. Per the germline V gene, CDR1 is MNHEY and CDR2 is SMNVEV (reference sequence). In the CD4+ fraction, cells were divided into CD45RA+ naive and CD45RA-negative memory subsets. This chain joins TRBV27 and TRBJ2-1, with D perhaps TRBD1 or TRBD2 (6 bases each). The receptor comes from a man aged 18 to 29 in good health. The sample comprised memory CD4+ T cells sorted from blood. Sample subset: CD45RA-negative fraction. CDR3 bases: TGTGCCAGCAGTTTAAAAAGGGGGGATGAGCAGTTCTTC. Amino acid sequence: CASSLKRGDEQFF.